The next 26 T cell receptor beta chains were all read from a single sample in a study of blood T cell repertoires in COVID-19. Generated by immunoSEQ multiplex PCR, the TCRdb table keeps only in-frame clones and is missing some. The data show about 190,000 clones, with around 85% seen just once and about 2% held by the top ten. The sequenced sample was peripheral blood. These receptors were taken from a man between 65 and 85 years old with active or convalescent COVID-19.

This chain connects TRBV5-1 to TRBJ2-3, with D possibly matching TRBD1 (5 bases). Germline V gives CDR1 SGHRS, CDR2 YFSETQ. The germline V and J ends were trimmed by 1 base and 1 base, with 7 bases remaining between them. CDR3 length equals 14 residues. The CDR3 DNA is TGCGCCAGCAGCTTGTTCAGGGGCACAGATACGCAGTATTTT. Translating it yields CASSLFRGTDTQYF.

The chain uses TRBV3-1 (or the pseudogene TRBV3-2) and TRBJ1-1, with 8 bases lining up with TRBD1. The V gene's germline CDR1 is LGHDT and CDR2 YNNKEL (reference sequence). V dropped 3 bases and J dropped 4; count of bases not matched to a gene: 4. The CDR3 spans 14 residues. CDR3 region: CASSHVTGGTEAFF. The CDR3 DNA reads TGTGCCAGCAGCCATGTAACAGGGGGCACTGAAGCTTTCTTT.

CDR3 sequence (DNA): TGTGCCAGCAGCTCACGGACAGGACATGATGGCTACACCTTC. Amino acid sequence: CASSSRTGHDGYTF. The J gene is TRBJ1-2, the V gene TRBV5-4; 7 nucleotides agree with TRBD1. The CDR3 is 14 amino acids. The V gene end was trimmed by 3 bases and the J gene end by 6 bases; junction bases not matched to a gene: 8. From germline, CDR1 is SGHNT and CDR2 YYREEE (reference sequence). Together with reference TRBV5-4 and TRBJ1-2, the CDR3 gives the full variable domain: ETGVTQSPTHLIKTRGQQVTLRCSSQSGHNTVSWYQQALGQGPQFIFQYYREEENGRGNFPPRFSGLQFPNYSSELNVNALELDDSALYLCASSSRTGHDGYTFGSGTRLTVV.

The V and J genes are TRBV28 and TRBJ2-7; a possible D gene is TRBD2 (5 bases). The CDR3 is 15 residues long. CDR1 is MDHEN, CDR2 SYDVKM, per germline. The V gene lost 6 bases and the J gene lost 0 bases, with 15 bases spanning the gap. The CDR3 spells CASSSSRGGSYEQYF. CDR3 sequence (DNA): TGTGCCAGCAGCTCCTCCCGCGGAGGCTCCTACGAGCAGTACTTC.

The rearrangement uses TRBV6-2 or TRBV6-3 and TRBJ1-1, with D hard to call. Germline V gene sequence: CDR1 MNHEY, CDR2 SVGEGT. The V end lost 1 base, the J end lost 1 base, and 7 bases lay between the germline ends. The CDR3 has 14 amino acids. The CDR3, as DNA: TGTGCCAGCAGTTACTGGGCAGAGAACACTGAAGCTTTCTTT. Translated: CASSYWAENTEAFF.

The chain employs TRBV20-1 and TRBJ2-7; 8 bases map to TRBD1. Germline lookup yields CDR1 DFQATT and CDR2 SNEGSKA (reference sequence). The CDR3 sequence is 11 residues long. J gave up 3 bases and V 5 bases, and 0 bases lay outside the gene matches. In DNA, the CDR3 is TGCAGTGCTGGGACAGGCTACGAGCAGTACTTC. Translation: CSAGTGYEQYF.

As concerns this clone: This sample also contains other DNA sequences that code for the same CDR3. CDR3 in DNA: TGTGCCAGTAGACAGGGCGGCGAAAAACTGTTTTTT. The encoded protein is CASRQGGEKLFF. V usage is TRBV28 and J usage is TRBJ1-4; TRBD1 matches at 7 bases. CDR1 is MDHEN and CDR2 is SYDVKM in the germline V gene. V lost 9 bases and J lost 8; bases outside the gene matches: 6. This CDR3 has 12 residues.

J is TRBJ1-3 and V is TRBV5-1, with D possibly matching TRBD1 (5 bases). CDR1 is SGHRS and CDR2 is YFSETQ in the germline V gene. CDR3 length equals 15 residues. Trimming removed 4 bases from V and 0 bases from J, with 11 bases in between. As DNA, the CDR3 is TGCGCCAGCAGCCGAGACAGTAACTCTGGAAACACCATATATTTT. Residues: CASSRDSNSGNTIYF.

CDR3 DNA sequence: TGTGCCAGCAGCTTGCAGGGGGCCGGCGGCTACACCTTC. Residues: CASSLQGAGGYTF. The gene calls are TRBV5-4 and TRBJ1-2; 8 bases agree with TRBD1. V was clipped by 1 base and J by 8 bases; unmatched bases: 4. Looked up from germline, CDR1 is SGHNT and CDR2 is YYREEE (reference sequence). This CDR3 contains 13 residues. The full variable domain, rest sourced from reference TRBV5-4 and TRBJ1-2, is ETGVTQSPTHLIKTRGQQVTLRCSSQSGHNTVSWYQQALGQGPQFIFQYYREEENGRGNFPPRFSGLQFPNYSSELNVNALELDDSALYLCASSLQGAGGYTFGSGTRLTVV.

This clone was detected once. The chain uses TRBV19 and TRBJ2-2; a possible D gene is TRBD2 (5 bases). Germline V CDR1 and CDR2: LNHDA, SQIVND (reference sequence). This CDR3 has 15 residues. Trimming removed 6 bases at V and 3 bases at J, with 14 bases between. CDR3 sequence (DNA): TGTGCCAGTAGGAATCCGGGGAGTTACACCGGGGAGCTGTTTTTT. Residues: CASRNPGSYTGELFF. The variable domain in full, with the rest retrieved from reference TRBV19 and TRBJ2-2, is DGGITQSPKYLFRKEGQNVTLSCEQNLNHDAMYWYRQDPGQGLRLIYYSQIVNDFQKGDIAEGYSVSREKKESFPLTVTSAQKNPTAFYLCASRNPGSYTGELFFGEGSRLTVL.

The rearrangement uses TRBV5-1 and TRBJ1-6, with 7 bases identical to TRBD1. V shed 7 bases, J shed 9 bases, and the junction held 13 bases outside the gene matches. The germline gives CDR1 SGHRS, CDR2 YFSETQ. This CDR3 comprises 15 residues. CDR3 in amino acids: CASREPTGIGSPLHF. The CDR3 DNA is TGCGCCAGCCGCGAACCGACAGGGATCGGTTCACCCCTCCACTTT.

The chain recombines TRBV6-5 with TRBJ1-1; D ambiguous. The length of the CDR3 is 15 residues. Trimming removed 0 bases from V and 1 base from J, with 9 bases in between. The germline V gene has CDR1 MNHEY and CDR2 SVGAGI. This CDR3 reads CASSYSRHQNTEAFF. In nucleotides, the CDR3 is TGTGCCAGCAGTTACTCGAGACACCAGAACACTGAAGCTTTCTTT.

This clone was seen only once. As DNA, the CDR3 is TGTGCCAGCAGCCCAGGGCTTGCGGCTCGCACAGATACGCAGTATTTT. It translates to CASSPGLAARTDTQYF. The J gene is TRBJ2-3, the V gene TRBV28, with D possibly matching TRBD1 (5 bases). V was cut by 6 bases and J by 1 base, with 17 bases left in between. Germline V lookup: CDR1 MDHEN, CDR2 SYDVKM. The CDR3 spans 16 residues. Combining the CDR3 with reference TRBV28 and TRBJ2-3 gives the whole variable domain DVKVTQSSRYLVKRTGEKVFLECVQDMDHENMFWYRQDPGLGLRLIYFSYDVKMKEKGDIPEGYSVSREKKERFSLILESASTNQTSMYLCASSPGLAARTDTQYFGPGTRLTVL.

The V gene is TRBV4-3, the J gene TRBJ2-7; 7 positions match TRBD2. Germline V gene data show CDR1 as LGHNA and CDR2 as YSLEER. The CDR3 length is 15 residues. Germline trimming cut 0 bases from V and 7 bases from J; bases unmatched to any gene: 9. The CDR3 spells CASSQEPQRGGEQYF. In DNA, the CDR3 is TGCGCCAGCAGCCAAGAACCGCAGAGGGGAGGGGAGCAGTACTTC.

In this sample, this clone turned up once. J is TRBJ2-7 and V is TRBV3-1 (or the pseudogene TRBV3-2), with TRBD1 matching over 7 bases. The length of the CDR3 is 13 residues. CDR1 and CDR2 from the germline V gene are LGHDT and YNNKEL (reference sequence). V lost 7 bases and J lost 4; bases outside the gene matches: 7. CDR3 protein: CASTVRQGYEQYF. CDR3 coding DNA: TGTGCCAGCACCGTAAGACAGGGATACGAGCAGTACTTC.

The V and J genes are TRBV2 and TRBJ2-5, with TRBD1 matching over 8 bases. With V trimmed by 10 bases and J by 4 bases, 5 bases remained unmatched. CDR1 and CDR2 (germline): SNHLY, FYNNEI. The CDR3 totals 12 residues. CDR3 sequence (DNA): TGTGCCACCCAGGGGGCGCGAGAGACCCAGTACTTC. It specifies CATQGARETQYF.

The chain combines TRBV7-2 with TRBJ2-3, with 13 bases that match TRBD2. The CDR3 runs 15 residues. Germline CDR1 SGHTA, CDR2 FQGNSA. V lost 2 bases to trimming and J lost 7 bases; unmatched junction nucleotides: 3. The CDR3: CASSLWTSGGYTQYF. CDR3 DNA sequence: TGTGCCAGCAGCTTATGGACTAGCGGGGGATATACGCAGTATTTT.

This CDR3 is CATSLGQKKGQPQHF. CDR3 DNA: TGTGCCACCAGCCTGGGACAGAAAAAGGGGCAGCCCCAGCATTTT. The rearrangement joins TRBV15 to TRBJ1-5; 7 nucleotides agree with TRBD1. CDR3 size: 15 residues. V was clipped by 5 bases and J by 7 bases; unmatched bases: 11. The germline V gene has CDR1 LNHNV and CDR2 YYDKDF (reference sequence).

The gene calls are TRBV3-1 (or the pseudogene TRBV3-2) and TRBJ1-4, with D possibly TRBD1 on 5 matching bases. Germline V gene sequence: CDR1 LGHDT, CDR2 YNNKEL (reference sequence). The V and J ends lost 4 bases and 4 bases respectively, with 13 bases between them. The CDR3 runs to 15 residues. The CDR3 reads CASSPLAGGNEKLFF. The CDR3 DNA reads TGTGCCAGCAGCCCTCTAGCGGGGGGTAATGAAAAACTGTTTTTT.

The DNA of the CDR3 is TGCGCCAGCAGCCCCGGGACAGGGATCGCCGGCTACACCTTC. It is translated as CASSPGTGIAGYTF. The chain joins TRBV4-1 to TRBJ1-2, with 9 bases fitting TRBD1. The CDR3 loop spans 14 amino acids. Germline V gene data show CDR1 as MGHRA and CDR2 as YSYEKL. V lost 4 bases, J lost 8 bases, and 8 bases stayed unmatched.

V and J are TRBV28 and TRBJ2-7; D may be TRBD1 (6 bases). The CDR3 loop spans 16 amino acids. Germline V CDR1 and CDR2: MDHEN, SYDVKM. V was cut by 5 bases and J by 0 bases, with 17 bases left in between. CDR3 coding DNA: TGTGCCAGCAGTCCTTCCGCCGGGACACTCTCCTACGAGCAGTACTTC. This sequence encodes CASSPSAGTLSYEQYF.

The V call is TRBV27, the J call TRBJ2-1; TRBD1 matches 8 bases. The CDR3 totals 14 residues. Germline CDR1 reads MNHEY; CDR2 reads SMNVEV (reference sequence). J lost 3 bases, V lost 8 bases, and 6 bases had no gene match. The CDR3 region has the DNA TGTGCCAGCGGGAGGACAGGGAACTACAATGAGCAGTTCTTC. Protein sequence: CASGRTGNYNEQFF.

This rearrangement joins TRBV5-4 to TRBJ2-3, with D perhaps TRBD2 (6 bases). The germline V and J ends were trimmed by 2 bases and 4 bases, with 11 bases remaining between them. CDR3 length equals 14 residues. The germline V gene encodes CDR1 SGHNT and CDR2 YYREEE (reference sequence). CDR3 coding DNA: TGTGCCAGCAGCTTTTCCGGAGGGGCAGATACGCAGTATTTT. This sequence encodes CASSFSGGADTQYF. The whole variable domain, filled in from reference TRBV5-4 and TRBJ2-3, reads ETGVTQSPTHLIKTRGQQVTLRCSSQSGHNTVSWYQQALGQGPQFIFQYYREEENGRGNFPPRFSGLQFPNYSSELNVNALELDDSALYLCASSFSGGADTQYFGPGTRLTVL.

The chain combines TRBV29-1 with TRBJ1-3; D unresolved. The CDR3 length is 12 residues. From germline, CDR1 is SQVTM and CDR2 ANQGSEA. The V and J ends lost 4 bases and 0 bases respectively, with 4 bases between them. CDR3: CSVASSGNTIYF. CDR3 in DNA: TGCAGCGTTGCTAGCTCTGGAAACACCATATATTTT.

This chain connects TRBV5-6 to TRBJ2-3; 7 bases line up with TRBD1. CDR1 and CDR2 from the germline V gene are SGHDT and YYEEEE. V shed 1 base, J shed 2 bases, and the junction held 10 bases outside the gene matches. This CDR3 has 17 residues. CDR3 DNA: TGTGCCAGCAGCTTGTCGGTACGAGACAGGGCCACAGATACGCAGTATTTT. Amino acid sequence: CASSLSVRDRATDTQYF. The variable domain in full, with the rest retrieved from reference TRBV5-6 and TRBJ2-3, is DAGVTQSPTHLIKTRGQQVTLRCSPKSGHDTVSWYQQALGQGPQFIFQYYEEEERQRGNFPDRFSGHQFPNYSSELNVNALLLGDSALYLCASSLSVRDRATDTQYFGPGTRLTVL.

V and J are TRBV6-1 and TRBJ1-6, with 7 bases that match TRBD1. Germline CDR1 reads MNHNS; CDR2 reads SASEGT. The CDR3 runs to 15 residues. Trimming removed 3 bases from V and 6 bases from J; junction bases left unmatched: 5. The CDR3 protein is CASSERQGLNSPLHF. In DNA form, the CDR3 reads TGTGCCAGCAGTGAGCGACAGGGTCTTAATTCACCCCTCCACTTT.